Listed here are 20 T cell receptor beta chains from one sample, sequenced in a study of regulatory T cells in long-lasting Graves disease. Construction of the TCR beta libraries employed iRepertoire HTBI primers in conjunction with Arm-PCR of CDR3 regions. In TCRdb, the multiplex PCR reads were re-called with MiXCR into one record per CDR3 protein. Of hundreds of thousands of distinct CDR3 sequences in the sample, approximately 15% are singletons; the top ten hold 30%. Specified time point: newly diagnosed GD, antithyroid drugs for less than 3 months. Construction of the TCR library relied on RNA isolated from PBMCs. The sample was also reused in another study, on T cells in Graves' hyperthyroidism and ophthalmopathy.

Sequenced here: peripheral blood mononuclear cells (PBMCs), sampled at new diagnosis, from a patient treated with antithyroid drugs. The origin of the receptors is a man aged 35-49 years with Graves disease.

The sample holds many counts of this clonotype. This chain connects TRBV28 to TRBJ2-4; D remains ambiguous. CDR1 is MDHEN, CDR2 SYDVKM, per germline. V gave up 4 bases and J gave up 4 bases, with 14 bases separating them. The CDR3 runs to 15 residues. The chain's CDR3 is CASSYPDRRKNIQYF. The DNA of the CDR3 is TGTGCCAGCAGTTACCCAGACCGTAGGAAAAACATTCAGTACTTC.

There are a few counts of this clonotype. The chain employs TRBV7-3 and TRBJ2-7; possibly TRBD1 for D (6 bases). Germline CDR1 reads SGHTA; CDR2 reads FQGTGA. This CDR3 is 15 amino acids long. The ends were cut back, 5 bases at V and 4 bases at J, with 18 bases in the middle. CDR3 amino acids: CASSIGPGTPYEQYF. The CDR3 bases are TGTGCCAGCAGCATAGGCCCCGGGACACCTTACGAGCAGTACTTC.

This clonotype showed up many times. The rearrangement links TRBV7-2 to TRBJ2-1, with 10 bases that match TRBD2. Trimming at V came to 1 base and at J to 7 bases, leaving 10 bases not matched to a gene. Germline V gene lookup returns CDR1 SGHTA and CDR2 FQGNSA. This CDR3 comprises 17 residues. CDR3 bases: TGTGCCAGCAGCTTAGTTTTTAGCGGGGGGTCCGGAAATGAGCAGTTCTTC. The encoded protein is CASSLVFSGGSGNEQFF.

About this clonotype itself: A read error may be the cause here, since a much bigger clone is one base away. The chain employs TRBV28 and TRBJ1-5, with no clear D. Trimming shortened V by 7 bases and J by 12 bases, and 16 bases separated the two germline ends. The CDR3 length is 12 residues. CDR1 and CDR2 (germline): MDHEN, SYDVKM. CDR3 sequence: CASTDPIRLQHF. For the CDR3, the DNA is TGTGCCAGCACCGACCCGATTCGGCTCCAGCATTTT.

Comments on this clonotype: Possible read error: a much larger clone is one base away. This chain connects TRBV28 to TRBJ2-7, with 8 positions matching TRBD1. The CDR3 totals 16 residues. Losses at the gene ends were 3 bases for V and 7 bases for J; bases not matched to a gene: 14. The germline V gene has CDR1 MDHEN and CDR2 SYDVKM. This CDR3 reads CASSFYGTGNYNEQYF. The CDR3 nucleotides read TGTGCCAGCAGTTTTTATGGGACAGGTAACTACAATGAGCAGTACTTC.

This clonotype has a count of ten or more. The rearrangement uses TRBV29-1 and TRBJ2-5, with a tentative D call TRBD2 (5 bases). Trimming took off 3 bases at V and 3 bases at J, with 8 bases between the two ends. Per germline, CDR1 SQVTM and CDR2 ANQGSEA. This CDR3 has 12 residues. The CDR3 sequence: CSVDEGEETQYF. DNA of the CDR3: TGCAGCGTTGATGAGGGCGAAGAGACCCAGTACTTC.

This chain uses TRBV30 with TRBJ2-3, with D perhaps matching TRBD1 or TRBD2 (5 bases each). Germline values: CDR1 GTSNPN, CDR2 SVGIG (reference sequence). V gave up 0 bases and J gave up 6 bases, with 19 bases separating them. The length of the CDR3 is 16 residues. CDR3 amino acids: CAWSVRLVGDRDTQYF. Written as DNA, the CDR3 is TGTGCCTGGAGTGTACGGTTGGTCGGGGACCGGGATACGCAGTATTTT.

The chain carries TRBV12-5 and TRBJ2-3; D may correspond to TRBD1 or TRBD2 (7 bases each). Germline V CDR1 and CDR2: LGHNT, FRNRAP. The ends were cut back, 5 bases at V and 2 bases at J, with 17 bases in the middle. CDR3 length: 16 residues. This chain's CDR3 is CASGTRGGGSTDTQYF. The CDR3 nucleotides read TGTGCTAGTGGTACCAGGGGAGGGGGCTCCACAGATACGCAGTATTTT.

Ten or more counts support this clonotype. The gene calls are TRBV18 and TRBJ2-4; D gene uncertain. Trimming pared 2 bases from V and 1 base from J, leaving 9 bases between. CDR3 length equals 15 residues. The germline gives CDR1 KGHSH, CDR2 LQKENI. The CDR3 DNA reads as TGTGCCAGCTCACCAGAGAAAAGGGCCAAAAACATTCAGTACTTC. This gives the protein CASSPEKRAKNIQYF.

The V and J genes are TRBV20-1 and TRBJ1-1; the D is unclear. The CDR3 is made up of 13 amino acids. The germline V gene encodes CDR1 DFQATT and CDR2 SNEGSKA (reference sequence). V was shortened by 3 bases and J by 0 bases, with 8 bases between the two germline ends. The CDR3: CSASFTMNTEAFF. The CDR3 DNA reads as TGCAGTGCTAGTTTCACCATGAACACTGAAGCTTTCTTT.

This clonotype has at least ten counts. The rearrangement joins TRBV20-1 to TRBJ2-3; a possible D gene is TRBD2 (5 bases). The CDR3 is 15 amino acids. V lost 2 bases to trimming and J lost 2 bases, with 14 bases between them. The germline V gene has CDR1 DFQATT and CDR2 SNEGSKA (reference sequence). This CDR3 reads CSARRRGTLTDTQYF. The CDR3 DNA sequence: TGCAGTGCTAGAAGACGGGGAACTCTCACAGATACGCAGTATTTT.

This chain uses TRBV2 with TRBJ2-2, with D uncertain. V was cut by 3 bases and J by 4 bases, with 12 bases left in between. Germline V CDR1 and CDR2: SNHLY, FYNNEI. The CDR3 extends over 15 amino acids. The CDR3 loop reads CASSERPGGTGELFF. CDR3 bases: TGTGCCAGCAGTGAGAGACCCGGCGGCACCGGGGAGCTGTTTTTT.

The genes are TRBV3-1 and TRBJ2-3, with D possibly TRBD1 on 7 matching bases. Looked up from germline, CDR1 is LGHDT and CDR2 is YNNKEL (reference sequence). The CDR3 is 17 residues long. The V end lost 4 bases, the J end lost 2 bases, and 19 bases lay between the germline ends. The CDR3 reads CASSRGGGGGPTDTQYF. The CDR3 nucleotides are TGTGCCAGCAGCCGAGGAGGAGGAGGGGGCCCCACAGATACGCAGTATTTT.

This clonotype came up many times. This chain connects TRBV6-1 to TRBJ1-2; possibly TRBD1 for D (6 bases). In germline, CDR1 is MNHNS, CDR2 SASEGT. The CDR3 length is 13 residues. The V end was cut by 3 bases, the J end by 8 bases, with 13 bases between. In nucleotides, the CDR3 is TGTGCCAGCAGTGACTTAGGGACAAAAGGCTACACCTTC. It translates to CASSDLGTKGYTF.

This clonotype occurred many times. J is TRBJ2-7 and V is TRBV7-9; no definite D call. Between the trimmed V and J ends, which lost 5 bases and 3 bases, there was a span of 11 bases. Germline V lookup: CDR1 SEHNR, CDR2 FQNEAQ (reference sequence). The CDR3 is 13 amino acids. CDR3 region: CASSHLSDYEQYF. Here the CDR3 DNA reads TGTGCCAGCAGCCACCTCTCGGACTACGAGCAGTACTTC. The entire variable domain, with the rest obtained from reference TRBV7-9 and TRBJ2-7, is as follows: DTGVSQNPRHKITKRGQNVTFRCDPISEHNRLYWYRQTLGQGPEFLTYFQNEAQLEKSRLLSDRFSAERPKGSFSTLEIQRTEQGDSAMYLCASSHLSDYEQYFGPGTRLTVT.

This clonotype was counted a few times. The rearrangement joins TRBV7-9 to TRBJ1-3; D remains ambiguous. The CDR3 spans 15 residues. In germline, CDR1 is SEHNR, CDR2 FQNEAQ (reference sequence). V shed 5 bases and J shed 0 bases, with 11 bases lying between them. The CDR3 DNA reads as TGTGCCAGCAGCCCTCTGAGTCTCTCTGGAAACACCATATATTTT. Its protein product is CASSPLSLSGNTIYF.

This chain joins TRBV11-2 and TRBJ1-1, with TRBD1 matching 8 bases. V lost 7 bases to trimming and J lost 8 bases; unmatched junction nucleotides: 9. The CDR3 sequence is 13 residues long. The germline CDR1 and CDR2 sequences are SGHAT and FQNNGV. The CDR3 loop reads CASTGQGMEEAFF. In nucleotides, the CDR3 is TGTGCCAGCACCGGACAGGGAATGGAGGAAGCTTTCTTT.

CDR3 DNA: TGTGCCAGCAGTTTAGCGGACAGGGAGTACGAGCAGTACTTC. Its protein is CASSLADREYEQYF. V is TRBV12-3 or TRBV12-4 and J is TRBJ2-7, with 8 nucleotides matching TRBD1. The V segment lost 0 bases and the J segment 4 bases; nucleotides outside the gene matches: 2. This CDR3 is 14 amino acids long.

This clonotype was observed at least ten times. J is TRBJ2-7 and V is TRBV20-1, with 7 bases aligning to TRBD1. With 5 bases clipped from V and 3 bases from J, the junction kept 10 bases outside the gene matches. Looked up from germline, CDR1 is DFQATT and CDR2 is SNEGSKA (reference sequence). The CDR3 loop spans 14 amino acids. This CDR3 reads CSAPLRQGYYEQYF. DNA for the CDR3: TGCAGTGCTCCCCTCCGACAGGGATACTACGAGCAGTACTTC.

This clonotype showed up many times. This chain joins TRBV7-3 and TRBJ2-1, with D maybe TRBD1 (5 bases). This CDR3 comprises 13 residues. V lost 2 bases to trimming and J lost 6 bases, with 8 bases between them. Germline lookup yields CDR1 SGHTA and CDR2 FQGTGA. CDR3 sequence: CASSLVGVNEQFF. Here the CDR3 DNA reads TGTGCCAGCAGCTTAGTAGGGGTCAATGAGCAGTTCTTC.